The 8 T cell receptor beta chains below come from one sample, sequenced in a study of blood T cell repertoires in COVID-19. Measured with immunoSEQ multiplex PCR; TCRdb has only the in-frame clones, and not every one. The repertoire holds some 120,000 clones, with over 75% as singletons. The sequencing sample was made of peripheral blood. These receptors all stem from a man aged 80 or over with active or convalescent COVID-19.

This CDR3 is CASSEGFSGQPQHF. The CDR3, as DNA: TGTGCCAGCAGTGAAGGGTTTTCGGGACAGCCCCAGCATTTT. V gene TRBV6-1 combines with J gene TRBJ1-5, with D unclear. Germline CDR1 and CDR2: MNHNS and SASEGT. V was trimmed by 1 base and J by 7 bases, leaving 11 bases between them. The CDR3 contains 14 residues.

CDR3 sequence reads: CASSRFRDRVVESYNEQFF. Here the CDR3 DNA reads TGTGCCAGCTCTCGGTTCCGGGACAGGGTAGTTGAGTCCTACAATGAGCAGTTCTTC. The chain uses TRBV18 and TRBJ2-1; 9 bases agree with TRBD1. Germline values: CDR1 KGHSH, CDR2 LQKENI. The V and J ends lost 6 bases and 1 base, in that order; junction bases with no gene match: 16. The CDR3 runs 19 residues.

The chain couples TRBV4-2 to TRBJ2-1, with D possibly TRBD1 on 6 matching bases. The CDR3 consists of 15 residues. V gave up 0 bases and J gave up 2 bases, with 8 bases separating them. CDR1 and CDR2 from the germline V gene are LGHNA and YNFKEQ. The CDR3 loop reads CASSQDRGPYNEQFF. The DNA of the CDR3 is TGTGCCAGCAGCCAAGACAGGGGACCCTACAATGAGCAGTTCTTC.

The chain is built from TRBV7-2 and TRBJ2-4, with D perhaps TRBD1 (5 bases). The germline V gene encodes CDR1 SGHTA and CDR2 FQGNSA. V was shortened by 1 base and J by 13 bases, with 14 bases between the two germline ends. The CDR3 runs to 13 residues. CDR3 nucleotide sequence: TGTGCCAGCAGCTTAGTAGCAGGGAACGTGCAGTACTTC. Translated: CASSLVAGNVQYF.

This clone was counted many times. This chain links TRBV5-1 with TRBJ1-3; D is unresolved. The V end was cut by 2 bases, the J end by 7 bases, with 19 bases between. Germline CDR1 and CDR2: SGHRS and YFSETQ. This CDR3 is 16 amino acids long. The CDR3 DNA reads TGCGCCAGCAGCTTCCGAGCGGCCCCAACTACTAACACCATATATTTT. As protein: CASSFRAAPTTNTIYF.

The chain is built from TRBV19 and TRBJ2-3; unclear D gene. The germline V gene encodes CDR1 LNHDA and CDR2 SQIVND (reference sequence). This CDR3 region has 11 residues. Trimming took off 5 bases at V and 7 bases at J, with 7 bases between the two ends. The DNA for the CDR3 is TGTGCCAGTAGTGAGGCTAATACGCAGTATTTT. Its translation: CASSEANTQYF.

The rearrangement links TRBV29-1 to TRBJ2-1; TRBD2 might be the D (7 bases). The CDR3 is made up of 14 amino acids. Germline V gives CDR1 SQVTM, CDR2 ANQGSEA. Trimming took off 2 bases at V and 8 bases at J, with 16 bases between the two ends. This CDR3 is CSVERLGAGDEQFF. CDR3 bases: TGCAGCGTTGAACGCCTGGGGGCGGGAGATGAGCAGTTCTTC.

The J gene is TRBJ2-5, the V gene TRBV5-1; 15 bases map to TRBD2. From germline, CDR1 is SGHRS and CDR2 YFSETQ. V was clipped by 4 bases and J by 5 bases; unmatched bases: 9. The CDR3 contains 17 residues. The CDR3 DNA is TGCGCCAGCAGCCTCATGCGGACTAGCGGGAGGGTTGAGACCCAGTACTTC. Its translation is CASSLMRTSGRVETQYF.